The rows below give T cell receptor beta chains drawn from one sample of a study of blood T cell repertoires in COVID-19. Profiled with immunoSEQ multiplex PCR; TCRdb holds only in-frame clones, not every one. The data hold a few hundred thousand clones, with 80% to 90% observed a single time. Sequenced input: PBMCs or T cells enriched from blood (not recorded which). Receptor source: a man aged 35-49 years who had recovered from COVID-19. Each CDR3 is given with its conserved first and last residue. The D gene is left open where the match is weak. For some rows the clone size is stated as once, few or many, or as a class when expanded; others skip it.

cdr3_aa	cdr3_nt	d_call	clone_size	j_call	v_call
CASSVDGEGYGYTF	TGTGCCAGCAGCGTGGACGGGGAGGGCTATGGCTACACCTTC	NA	once	TRBJ1-2	TRBV7-9
CATSRDTGAEPQHF	TGTGCCACCAGCAGAGATACGGGTGCTGAGCCCCAGCATTTT	NA	NA	TRBJ1-5	TRBV15
CASSLQGTYFGYTF	TGTGCCAGCAGTTTACAGGGTACCTACTTCGGCTACACCTTC	NA	NA	TRBJ1-2	TRBV28
CASSMGGATYEQYF	TGCGCCAGCTCCATGGGCGGGGCCACCTACGAGCAGTACTTC	NA	NA	TRBJ2-7	TRBV5-1
CASSLTSGDGETQYF	TGTGCCAGCAGCTTGACTAGCGGGGATGGAGAGACCCAGTACTTC	TRBD2	NA	TRBJ2-5	TRBV7-3
CASSRAGTGPNTEAFF	TGTGCCAGCAGCCGTGCCGGGACAGGGCCGAACACTGAAGCTTTCTTT	TRBD1	once	TRBJ1-1	TRBV7-2
CASASGSSYNEQFF	TGTGCCAGCGCATCTGGTAGCTCCTACAATGAGCAGTTCTTC	NA	NA	TRBJ2-1	TRBV6-5
CASSQDTLNTEAFF	TGTGCCAGCAGCCAAGACACTCTGAACACTGAAGCTTTCTTT	NA	NA	TRBJ1-1	TRBV3-1/TRBV3-2
CASSLDYYTEAFF	TGTGCCAGCAGCCTTGACTACTACACTGAAGCTTTCTTT	NA	NA	TRBJ1-1	TRBV6-2/TRBV6-3
CAWSWRDNQPQHF	TGTGCCTGGAGTTGGCGGGACAATCAGCCCCAGCATTTT	NA	NA	TRBJ1-5	TRBV30
CASRSAGGAETQYF	TGTGCCAGCAGGTCTGCGGGGGGCGCGGAGACCCAGTACTTC	TRBD2	NA	TRBJ2-5	TRBV2
CASSMNRGNGYTF	TGTGCCAGTAGTATGAACAGGGGGAATGGCTACACCTTC	TRBD1	NA	TRBJ1-2	TRBV19
CASSARTGGLDEQYF	TGTGCCAGTAGTGCCAGGACAGGGGGATTAGACGAGCAGTACTTC	TRBD1	NA	TRBJ2-7	TRBV19